The sequence of this T cell receptor (beta chain) was determined in a study of prognosis after radiotherapy for stage I lung cancer. The germline gives CDR1 MRHNA, CDR2 SNTAGT. V lost 4 bases and J lost 2, with 8 bases in between. The CDR3 spans 14 residues. This clonotype was counted ten times or more. Amplification of TCR beta CDR3 from genomic DNA used two-round multiplex PCR. Used in first-round PCR were primers specific to each TRBV and TRBJ gene. Each CDR3 protein gets one entry after TCRdb re-called the multiplex PCR reads with MiXCR. The sample records approximately 30,000 distinct CDR3 sequences, 35% to 45% being singletons.

The sample here was PBMCs, taken before or after stereotactic body radiation therapy (not recorded which). The receptor comes from a donor over 45 with non-small cell lung cancer. The chain employs TRBV6-4 and TRBJ2-2, with TRBD1 as a possible D gene (5 bases). The CDR3 DNA reads as TGTGCCAGCAGTGGCCAGGGAAACACCGGGGAGCTGTTTTTT. Translated: CASSGQGNTGELFF.